The 15 T cell receptor beta chains given below trace back to one sample, sequenced in a study of shared clonotypes between healthy human individuals (dated by TCRdb to 2018 to 2020). The library was generated by the immunoSEQ multiplex PCR assay. TCRdb's version of the immuneACCESS table is confined to in-frame rearrangements and falls short of the full clone set. An unresolved V gene accounts for under half of the shortfall where checked; the remainder is of unknown origin. The sample contains some 1.4 million clones, approximately 96% of them found a single time. In total, the top ten clones hold roughly 1.1% of the sample. The sample was naive CD4+ T cells sorted from blood. The cell subset or site label corresponds to: CD45RA+ positively selected. The origin of the receptors is a young man in good health.

The chain is built from TRBV5-8 and TRBJ1-5, with D possibly TRBD1 on 6 matching bases. The V and J ends lost 4 bases and 5 bases respectively, with 13 bases between them. Germline assignment: CDR1 SGHTS and CDR2 YDEGEE. This CDR3 region has 14 residues. The CDR3 DNA sequence: TGTGCCAGCAGCCTTCGCAGGGGAGATCAGCCCCAGCATTTT. Its protein is CASSLRRGDQPQHF.

The V and J genes are TRBV7-8 and TRBJ2-4; D is perhaps TRBD2 (6 bases). The CDR3 totals 17 residues. Trimming removed 2 bases at V and 0 bases at J, with 14 bases between. CDR1 is SGHVS and CDR2 is FQNEAQ in the germline V gene. CDR3 loop: CASSLTWEDLAKNIQYF. DNA for the CDR3: TGTGCCAGCAGCTTAACTTGGGAGGATCTAGCCAAAAACATTCAGTACTTC.

V usage is TRBV14 and J usage is TRBJ2-5; D is possibly TRBD1 (6 bases). Trimming left V 4 bases short and J 6 bases short, with 12 bases between. This CDR3 is built from 13 residues. Germline V lookup: CDR1 SGHDN, CDR2 FVKESK. The chain's CDR3 is CASSLLRGKTQYF. For the CDR3, the DNA is TGTGCCAGCAGCCTCCTAAGGGGGAAGACCCAGTACTTC.

J is TRBJ2-7 and V is TRBV2; D perhaps matches TRBD1 (6 bases). The CDR3 is 14 residues long. The V end was cut by 5 bases, the J end by 0 bases, with 11 bases between. CDR1 SNHLY and CDR2 FYNNEI come from the germline V gene. CDR3 DNA: TGTGCCAGCAGTATGCGGACAGTCTCCTACGAGCAGTACTTC. It yields the protein CASSMRTVSYEQYF.

This chain connects TRBV10-2 to TRBJ2-7; 10 bases line up with TRBD2. J lost 5 bases, V lost 7 bases, and 14 bases had no gene match. Germline V gives CDR1 WSHSY, CDR2 SAAADI. The CDR3 covers 16 residues. DNA for the CDR3: TGCGCCAGCATGGTAATTAGCGGGAGGTCGGGGGACGAGCAGTACTTC. As protein: CASMVISGRSGDEQYF.

V usage is TRBV5-1 and J usage is TRBJ2-1; D perhaps matches TRBD2 (6 bases). V lost 0 bases and J 6 bases, leaving 10 bases between the germline ends. This CDR3 is 14 amino acids long. CDR1 SGHRS and CDR2 YFSETQ come from the germline V gene. CDR3 bases: TGCGCCAGCAGCTTGGTTGCGGGGCCCAATGAGCAGTTCTTC. Protein sequence: CASSLVAGPNEQFF.

The J gene is TRBJ2-2, the V gene TRBV10-1; no reliable D call. In germline, CDR1 is WNHNN, CDR2 SYGVQD (reference sequence). The V and J ends lost 6 bases and 2 bases respectively, with 4 bases between them. This CDR3 has 12 residues. CDR3 bases: TGCGCCAGCAGACCTAACACCGGGGAGCTGTTTTTT. Amino acid sequence: CASRPNTGELFF.

The chain links TRBV27 to TRBJ2-1; D is unclear. Germline assignment: CDR1 MNHEY and CDR2 SMNVEV (reference sequence). The CDR3 loop spans 16 amino acids. The V end was cut by 1 base, the J end by 4 bases, with 14 bases between. The CDR3 region is CASSLLPDTVYNEQFF. In nucleotides, the CDR3 is TGTGCCAGCAGTTTATTGCCCGACACAGTTTACAATGAGCAGTTCTTC.

The gene calls are TRBV6-1 and TRBJ1-5; D not resolved. Trimming took off 6 bases at V and 4 bases at J, with 13 bases between the two ends. CDR1 is MNHNS, CDR2 SASEGT, per germline. This CDR3 is built from 14 residues. The CDR3 DNA reads as TGTGCCAGCAGGCCTCACCACGGGAATCAGCCCCAGCATTTT. It codes for CASRPHHGNQPQHF.

The V call is TRBV6-1, the J call TRBJ1-5, with no clear D. This CDR3 is 11 amino acids long. V was trimmed by 11 bases and J by 7 bases, leaving 12 bases between them. Germline V lookup: CDR1 MNHNS, CDR2 SASEGT. The DNA for the CDR3 is TGTGCCGGCTCTACACGGCAGCCCCAGCATTTT. Its translation: CAGSTRQPQHF.

V gene TRBV2 combines with J gene TRBJ2-2; 10 positions match TRBD2. This CDR3 has 15 amino acids. The germline CDR1 and CDR2 sequences are SNHLY and FYNNEI. The V gene end was trimmed by 6 bases and the J gene end by 7 bases; junction bases not matched to a gene: 8. CDR3 DNA sequence: TGTGCCAGCAGGGAAACTAGCGGGATGGGCGGGGAGCTGTTTTTT. Protein product: CASRETSGMGGELFF.

Here the CDR3 DNA reads TGTGCCAGCAGTTTACAGGCAGGGTACTACGAGCAGTACTTC. This sequence encodes CASSLQAGYYEQYF. The chain has TRBV27 and TRBJ2-7; D perhaps matches TRBD1 (5 bases). Per germline, CDR1 MNHEY and CDR2 SMNVEV (reference sequence). This CDR3 has 14 amino acids. V was clipped by 2 bases and J by 3 bases, with 11 bases between them.

This sequence joins TRBV5-4 and TRBJ2-7; D may be TRBD2 (6 bases). Germline CDR1 reads SGHNT; CDR2 reads YYREEE (reference sequence). With 7 bases removed from V and 2 bases from J, the gap between germline ends came to 19 bases. This CDR3 is built from 15 residues. The CDR3, as DNA: TGTGCCAGCTCTGACGGGGGATCGGGCCCCTACGAGCAGTACTTC. Translation gives CASSDGGSGPYEQYF.

The chain uses TRBV7-3 and TRBJ2-7; 9 nucleotides agree with TRBD1. V shed 5 bases and J 2 bases; nucleotides not matched to a gene: 4. The germline CDR1 and CDR2 sequences are SGHTA and FQGTGA. The CDR3 loop spans 14 amino acids. The DNA of the CDR3 is TGTGCCAGCAGCAAAACAGGGGGCCCCTACGAGCAGTACTTC. This translates into CASSKTGGPYEQYF.

This chain joins TRBV9 and TRBJ2-1, with 10 bases lining up with TRBD2. Germline V CDR1 and CDR2: SGDLS, YYNGEE. The CDR3 totals 15 residues. Losses at the gene ends were 5 bases for V and 8 bases for J; bases not matched to a gene: 10. This chain's CDR3 is CASSELAGVVDEQFF. CDR3 nucleotides: TGTGCCAGCAGTGAGCTAGCGGGAGTTGTAGATGAGCAGTTCTTC. The variable domain in full, completed from reference TRBV9 and TRBJ2-1, reads DSGVTQTPKHLITATGQRVTLRCSPRSGDLSVYWYQQSLDQGLQFLIQYYNGEERAKGNILERFSAQQFPDLHSELNLSSLELGDSALYFCASSELAGVVDEQFFGPGTRLTVL.